Only a few counts were recorded for the clone carrying this TCR beta chain. The antigen remains undetermined. This sample is part of a study of early T cells in non-severe SARS-CoV-2 infection. Study context: Bulk RNA isolated from unsorted whole blood underwent sequencing; chains were not paired.

V was pared by 5 bases and J by 12 bases, with 11 bases between. Looked up from germline, CDR1 is MNHNY and CDR2 is SVGAGI (reference sequence). The CDR3 sequence is 11 residues long. Broader study findings: VDJdb matches were skewed toward anti-spike CD8 T cell responses.

TCRdb re-called the 5' RACE reads with MiXCR, one entry per CDR3 protein. The sample shows about 36,000 distinct CDR3 sequences, 6% to 7.5% of them seen only once. The source is an adult who was a healthcare worker with PCR-confirmed SARS-CoV-2 infection or an uninfected control (not recorded which). Sequenced material: whole blood, taken at baseline. This chain joins TRBV6-6 and TRBJ2-1, with D perhaps matching TRBD2 (5 bases). CDR3 nucleotide sequence: TGTGCCAGCAGTGCCTCCAGCGGGCAGTTCTTC. It is translated as CASSASSGQFF.